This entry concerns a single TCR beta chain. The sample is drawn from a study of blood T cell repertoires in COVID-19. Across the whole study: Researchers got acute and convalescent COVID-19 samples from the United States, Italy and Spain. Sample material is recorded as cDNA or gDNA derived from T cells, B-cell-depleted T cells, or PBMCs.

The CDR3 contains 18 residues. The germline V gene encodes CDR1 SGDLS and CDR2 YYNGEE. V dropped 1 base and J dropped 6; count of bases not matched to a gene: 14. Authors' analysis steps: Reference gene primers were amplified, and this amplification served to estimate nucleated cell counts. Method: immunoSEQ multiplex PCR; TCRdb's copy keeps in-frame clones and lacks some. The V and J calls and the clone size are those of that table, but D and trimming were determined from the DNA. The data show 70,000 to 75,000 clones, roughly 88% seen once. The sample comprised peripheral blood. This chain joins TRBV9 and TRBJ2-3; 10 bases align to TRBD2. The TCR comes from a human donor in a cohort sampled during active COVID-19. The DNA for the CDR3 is TGTGCCAGCAGCGTAACCTGGGGGCTAGCGGGGGCCCCCGATACGCAGTATTTT. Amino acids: CASSVTWGLAGAPDTQYF. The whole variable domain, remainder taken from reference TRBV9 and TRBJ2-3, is DSGVTQTPKHLITATGQRVTLRCSPRSGDLSVYWYQQSLDQGLQFLIQYYNGEERAKGNILERFSAQQFPDLHSELNLSSLELGDSALYFCASSVTWGLAGAPDTQYFGPGTRLTVL.